These 15 T cell receptor beta chains were all obtained from the same sample, sequenced in a study of shared clonotypes between healthy human individuals. The table came from immunoSEQ multiplex PCR; TCRdb's copy has only in-frame clones and leaves some out. The data show more than 2 million clones, with approximately 96% seen just once and approximately 0.13% held by the top ten. Sequencing used naive CD4+ T cells sorted from blood. The subset: CD45RA+ positively selected. Every receptor here comes from a man aged 18 to 29 in good health.

The chain joins TRBV2 to TRBJ1-5, with D possibly matching TRBD1 (5 bases). The germline gives CDR1 SNHLY, CDR2 FYNNEI. The CDR3 sequence is 13 residues long. The V end lost 6 bases, the J end lost 8 bases, and 14 bases lay between the germline ends. CDR3 sequence (DNA): TGTGCCAGCAGCCTAATGGGACTGGAGCCCCAGCATTTT. It specifies CASSLMGLEPQHF.

The chain recombines TRBV7-6 with TRBJ1-1; D is uncertain. The CDR3 has 16 residues. Germline V CDR1 and CDR2: SGHVS, FNYEAQ. V lost 5 bases, J lost 3 bases, and 19 bases lay in between. For the CDR3, the DNA is TGTGCCAGCAGCCCCTTCCGGGGATCCCTGGACACTGAAGCTTTCTTT. This sequence encodes CASSPFRGSLDTEAFF. The variable domain in full, with the rest retrieved from reference TRBV7-6 and TRBJ1-1, is GAGVSQSPRYKVTKRGQDVALRCDPISGHVSLYWYRQALGQGPEFLTYFNYEAQQDKSGLPNDRFSAERPEGSISTLTIQRTEQRDSAMYRCASSPFRGSLDTEAFFGQGTRLTVV.

The CDR3 DNA is TGTGCCAGCAGCCCCGGTTATACGTCATCCAGGGGAGAGACCCAGTACTTC. This encodes CASSPGYTSSRGETQYF. The rearrangement joins TRBV7-2 to TRBJ2-5; TRBD1 might be the D (6 bases). With 5 bases removed from V and 4 bases from J, the gap between germline ends came to 23 bases. CDR3 size: 17 residues. Germline V gives CDR1 SGHTA, CDR2 FQGNSA.

V is TRBV7-9 and J is TRBJ2-7; D not resolved. Germline values: CDR1 SEHNR, CDR2 FQNEAQ (reference sequence). The CDR3 length is 13 residues. V lost 1 base and J lost 0, with 4 bases in between. The CDR3 region is CASSLDFSYEQYF. The CDR3 DNA sequence: TGTGCCAGCAGCTTAGACTTCTCCTACGAGCAGTACTTC.

V and J are TRBV2 and TRBJ1-1; no reliable D call. The V end was cut by 6 bases, the J end by 1 base, with 15 bases between. The CDR3 is made up of 15 amino acids. CDR1 and CDR2 (germline): SNHLY, FYNNEI. The CDR3 reads CASRDGRTQNTEAFF. The CDR3 DNA reads TGTGCCAGCAGGGATGGACGGACCCAGAACACTGAAGCTTTCTTT.

The chain recombines TRBV30 with TRBJ2-2, with 9 bases fitting TRBD2. Germline assignment: CDR1 GTSNPN and CDR2 SVGIG (reference sequence). The V gene end was trimmed by 8 bases and the J gene end by 4 bases; junction bases not matched to a gene: 11. The CDR3 contains 15 residues. CDR3 coding DNA: TGTGCCCGACGTCGTAGCGGGAGCGGCACCGGGGAGCTGTTTTTT. This codes for CARRRSGSGTGELFF.

The J gene is TRBJ2-7, the V gene TRBV6-6; 7 bases fit TRBD2. From germline, CDR1 is MNHNY and CDR2 SVGAGI (reference sequence). V dropped 1 base and J dropped 2; count of bases not matched to a gene: 5. CDR3 length: 15 residues. CDR3 protein: CASSYFSSGAYEQYF. As DNA, the CDR3 is TGTGCCAGCAGTTACTTTTCTAGCGGCGCCTACGAGCAGTACTTC.

This rearrangement joins TRBV6-6 to TRBJ2-1, with D perhaps being TRBD1 or TRBD2 (5 bases each). V was clipped by 7 bases and J by 14 bases, with 21 bases between them. The germline V gene encodes CDR1 MNHNY and CDR2 SVGAGI (reference sequence). The CDR3 contains 13 residues. The CDR3 is CASTQEGRGEKFF. CDR3 nucleotides: TGTGCCAGCACCCAAGAGGGAAGGGGAGAAAAGTTCTTC.

The chain uses TRBV7-2 and TRBJ2-7; TRBD2 matches at 11 bases. With 1 base clipped from V and 7 bases from J, the junction kept 15 bases outside the gene matches. CDR3 size: 18 residues. The germline V gene encodes CDR1 SGHTA and CDR2 FQGNSA. The DNA of the CDR3 is TGTGCCAGCAGCTTAGTAACCATGGGACTAGCGGTTCGAGTGGAGCAGTACTTC. Amino acid sequence: CASSLVTMGLAVRVEQYF. The variable domain in full, completed from reference TRBV7-2 and TRBJ2-7, reads GAGVSQSPSNKVTEKGKDVELRCDPISGHTALYWYRQSLGQGLEFLIYFQGNSAPDKSGLPSDRFSAERTGGSVSTLTIQRTQQEDSAVYLCASSLVTMGLAVRVEQYFGPGTRLTVT.

This clone came up once. The chain recombines TRBV18 with TRBJ1-3, with D perhaps matching TRBD1 (5 bases). The V end lost 6 bases, the J end lost 4 bases, and 19 bases lay between the germline ends. CDR1 KGHSH and CDR2 LQKENI come from the germline V gene. This CDR3 spans 16 amino acids. CDR3 nucleotides: TGTGCCAGCTCCTCCAAGGAGCGGGGCTTCGGAAACACCATATATTTT. Encoded protein: CASSSKERGFGNTIYF.

The chain combines TRBV25-1 with TRBJ1-5, with TRBD1 as a possible D gene (5 bases). This CDR3 spans 13 amino acids. Trimming removed 6 bases from V and 5 bases from J, with 11 bases in between. Germline lookup yields CDR1 MGHDK and CDR2 SYGVNS. CDR3 DNA sequence: TGTGCCAGCAGCCGGGACGGGGATCAGCCCCAGCATTTT. This codes for CASSRDGDQPQHF.

In this sample, this clone turned up once. CDR3 amino acids: CSVVGGGDEKLFF. The DNA of the CDR3 is TGCAGCGTTGTCGGGGGTGGGGATGAAAAACTGTTTTTT. The chain is built from TRBV29-1 and TRBJ1-4, with TRBD1 as a possible D gene (5 bases). Deletions cut 4 bases from V and 6 bases from J, with 12 bases between. CDR3 size: 13 residues. CDR1 is SQVTM and CDR2 is ANQGSEA in the germline V gene.

The chain couples TRBV4-1 to TRBJ1-4; D is unclear. The CDR3 runs 16 residues. V dropped 2 bases and J dropped 5 bases, with 15 bases sitting between them. The germline gives CDR1 MGHRA, CDR2 YSYEKL. The CDR3 reads CASSQTVGATNEKLFF. The CDR3 DNA is TGCGCCAGCAGCCAAACTGTGGGTGCCACGAATGAAAAACTGTTTTTT.

Turning to this clone: Within the sample, other DNA sequences also encode this same CDR3. This chain joins TRBV19 and TRBJ1-1; D unclear. The CDR3 length is 13 residues. Trimming stripped 3 bases from V and 4 bases from J, with 9 bases between. Germline CDR1 reads LNHDA; CDR2 reads SQIVND (reference sequence). This chain's CDR3 is CASSIRGFTEAFF. The CDR3 bases are TGTGCCAGTAGTATTCGGGGATTCACTGAAGCTTTCTTT.

The rearrangement links TRBV11-2 to TRBJ2-5, with TRBD2 matching 11 bases. The CDR3 covers 18 residues. The V gene end was trimmed by 2 bases and the J gene end by 2 bases; junction bases not matched to a gene: 10. Germline V CDR1 and CDR2: SGHAT, FQNNGV. CDR3 in amino acids: CASSLYFATSGEQETQYF. The CDR3 DNA reads as TGTGCCAGCAGCTTATATTTTGCGACTAGCGGGGAGCAAGAGACCCAGTACTTC.